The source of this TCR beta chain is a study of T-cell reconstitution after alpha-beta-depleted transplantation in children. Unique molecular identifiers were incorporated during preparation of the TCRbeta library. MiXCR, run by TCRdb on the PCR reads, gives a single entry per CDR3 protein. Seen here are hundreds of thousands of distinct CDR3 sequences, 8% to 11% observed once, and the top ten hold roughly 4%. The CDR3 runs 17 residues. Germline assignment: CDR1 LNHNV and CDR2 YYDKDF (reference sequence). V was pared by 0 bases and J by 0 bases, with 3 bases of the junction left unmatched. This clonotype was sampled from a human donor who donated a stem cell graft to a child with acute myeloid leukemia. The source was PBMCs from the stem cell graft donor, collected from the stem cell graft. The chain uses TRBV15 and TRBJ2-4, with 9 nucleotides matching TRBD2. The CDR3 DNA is TGTGCCACCAGCAGAGATCCTAGCGGGGTAGCCAAAAACATTCAGTACTTC. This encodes CATSRDPSGVAKNIQYF. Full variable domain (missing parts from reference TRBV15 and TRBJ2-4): DAMVIQNPRYQVTQFGKPVTLSCSQTLNHNVMYWYQQKSSQAPKLLFHYYDKDFNNEADTPDNFQSRRPNTSFCFLDIRSPGLGDTAMYLCATSRDPSGVAKNIQYFGAGTRLSVL.